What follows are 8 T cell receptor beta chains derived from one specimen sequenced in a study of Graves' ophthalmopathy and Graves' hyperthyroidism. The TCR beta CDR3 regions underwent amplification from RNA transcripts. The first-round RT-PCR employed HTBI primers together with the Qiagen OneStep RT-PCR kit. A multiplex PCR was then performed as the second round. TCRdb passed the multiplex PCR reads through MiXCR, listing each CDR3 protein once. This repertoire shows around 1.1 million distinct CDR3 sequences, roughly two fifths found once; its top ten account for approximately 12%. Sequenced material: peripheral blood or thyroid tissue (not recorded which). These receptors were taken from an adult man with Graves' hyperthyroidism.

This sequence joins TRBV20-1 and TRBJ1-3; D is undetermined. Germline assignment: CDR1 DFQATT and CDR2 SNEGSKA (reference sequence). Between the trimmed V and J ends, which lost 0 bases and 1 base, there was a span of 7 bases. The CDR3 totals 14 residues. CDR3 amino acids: CSARDRVSGNTIYF. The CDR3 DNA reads TGCAGTGCTAGAGATCGGGTGTCTGGAAACACCATATATTTT.

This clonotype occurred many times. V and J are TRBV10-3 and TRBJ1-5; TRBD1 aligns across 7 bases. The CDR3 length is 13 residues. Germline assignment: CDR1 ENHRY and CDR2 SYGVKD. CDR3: CSVARGVGQPQHF. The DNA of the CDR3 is TGTAGTGTAGCCAGGGGGGTTGGTCAGCCCCAGCATTTT.

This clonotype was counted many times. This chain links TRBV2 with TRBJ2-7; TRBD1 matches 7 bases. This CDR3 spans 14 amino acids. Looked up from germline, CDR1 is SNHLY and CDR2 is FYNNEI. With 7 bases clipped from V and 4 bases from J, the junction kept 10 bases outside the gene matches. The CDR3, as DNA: TGTGCCAGCATCCAAACGGGACAGTCGTACGAGCAGTACTTC. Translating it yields CASIQTGQSYEQYF.

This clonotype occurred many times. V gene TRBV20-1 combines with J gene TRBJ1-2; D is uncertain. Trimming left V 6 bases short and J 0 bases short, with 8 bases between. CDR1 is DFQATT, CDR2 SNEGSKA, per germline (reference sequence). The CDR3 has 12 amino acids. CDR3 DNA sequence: TGCAGTGCACACACCACTAACTATGGCTACACCTTC. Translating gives CSAHTTNYGYTF.

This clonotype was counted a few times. The CDR3 coding sequence is TGCAGTGCTAGGGACAGGGTATCCTCTGGAAACACCATATATTTT. It is translated as CSARDRVSSGNTIYF. This chain links TRBV20-1 with TRBJ1-3, with 8 bases fitting TRBD1. Germline assignment: CDR1 DFQATT and CDR2 SNEGSKA (reference sequence). J lost 0 bases, V lost 3 bases, and 4 bases had no gene match. The CDR3 length is 15 residues.

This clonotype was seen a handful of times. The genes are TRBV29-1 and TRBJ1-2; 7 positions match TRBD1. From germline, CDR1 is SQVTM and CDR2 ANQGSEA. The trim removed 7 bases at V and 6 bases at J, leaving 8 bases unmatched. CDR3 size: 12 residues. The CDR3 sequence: CSAVTGWDGYTF. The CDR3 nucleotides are TGCAGCGCCGTGACAGGGTGGGATGGCTACACCTTC. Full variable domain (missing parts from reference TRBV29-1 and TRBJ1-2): SAVISQKPSRDICQRGTSLTIQCQVDSQVTMMFWYRQQPGQSLTLIATANQGSEATYESGFVIDKFPISRPNLTFSTLTVSNMSPEDSSIYLCSAVTGWDGYTFGSGTRLTVV.

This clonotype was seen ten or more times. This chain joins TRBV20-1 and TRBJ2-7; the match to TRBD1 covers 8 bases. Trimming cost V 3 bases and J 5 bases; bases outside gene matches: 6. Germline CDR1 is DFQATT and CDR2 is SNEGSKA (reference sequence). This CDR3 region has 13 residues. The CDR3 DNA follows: TGCAGTGCTAGGGAGGACAGGGTAAACGAGCAGTACTTC. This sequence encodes CSAREDRVNEQYF.

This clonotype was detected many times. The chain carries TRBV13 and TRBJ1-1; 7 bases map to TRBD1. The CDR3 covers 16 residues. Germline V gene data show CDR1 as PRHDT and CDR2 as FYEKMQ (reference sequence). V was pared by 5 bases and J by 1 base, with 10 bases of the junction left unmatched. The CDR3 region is CASSAGGSIGNTEAFF. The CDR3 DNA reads TGTGCCAGCAGCGCAGGGGGTAGTATCGGGAACACTGAAGCTTTCTTT.